The 24 T cell receptor beta chains in this list originate from one sample, sequenced in a study of cytomegalovirus exposure and HLA in healthy donors. The protocol was immunoSEQ multiplex PCR, while the TCRdb copy is restricted to in-frame clones and leaves out a portion. Of 100,000 to 150,000 clones listed, roughly nine tenths were seen once; the top ten hold around 1.2%. The specimen sequenced was PBMCs. The source of these receptors is a woman under 30 in good health and CMV-seronegative.

V is TRBV29-1 and J is TRBJ2-1; the match to TRBD2 covers 13 bases. V gave up 3 bases and J gave up 8 bases; unmatched junction bases: 1. CDR3 size: 13 residues. The germline V gene encodes CDR1 SQVTM and CDR2 ANQGSEA. The CDR3 here is CSVDTSGGDEQFF. In DNA, the CDR3 is TGCAGCGTTGACACTAGCGGGGGGGATGAGCAGTTCTTC.

The CDR3 DNA reads TGTGCCAGTAGTATTCTCCACACAGGGGGCTATCCCCCTGAAGCTTTCTTT. Translated: CASSILHTGGYPPEAFF. The V and J genes are TRBV19 and TRBJ1-1; 9 bases are a match to TRBD1. This CDR3 contains 17 residues. CDR1 LNHDA and CDR2 SQIVND come from the germline V gene (reference sequence). The V gene end was trimmed by 3 bases and the J gene end by 6 bases; junction bases not matched to a gene: 14.

V gene TRBV5-4 combines with J gene TRBJ2-7, with 10 nucleotides matching TRBD1. J was trimmed by 7 bases and V by 0 bases; bases with no gene match: 4. CDR1 is SGHNT, CDR2 YYREEE, per germline (reference sequence). There are 14 residues in the CDR3. Here the CDR3 reads CASSLGQGAREQYF. In DNA form, the CDR3 reads TGTGCCAGCAGCTTGGGACAGGGGGCGCGTGAGCAGTACTTC.

The V and J genes are TRBV7-9 and TRBJ2-5; TRBD1 matches at 8 bases. Per germline, CDR1 SEHNR and CDR2 FQNEAQ (reference sequence). Germline trimming cut 5 bases from V and 4 bases from J; bases unmatched to any gene: 12. The CDR3 sequence is 16 residues long. In DNA form, the CDR3 reads TGTGCCAGCAGCCCGAATGTACAGGGGGGATTAGAGACCCAGTACTTC. Protein: CASSPNVQGGLETQYF.

There are a few counts of this clone. This chain links TRBV5-1 with TRBJ1-4; unclear D gene. Germline assignment: CDR1 SGHRS and CDR2 YFSETQ. This CDR3 contains 12 residues. Trimming shortened V by 3 bases and J by 4 bases, and 4 bases separated the two germline ends. Here the CDR3 DNA reads TGCGCCAGCAGCTCGGGTAATGAAAAACTGTTTTTT. Protein sequence: CASSSGNEKLFF.

The J gene is TRBJ2-3, the V gene TRBV10-1; TRBD1 agrees at 11 bases. This CDR3 comprises 17 residues. The junction had 10 bases not matched to a gene; V was cut back by 3 bases and J by 5 bases. From germline, CDR1 is WNHNN and CDR2 SYGVQD (reference sequence). The CDR3 loop reads CASSEYSGTGGLDTQYF. In DNA form, the CDR3 reads TGCGCCAGCAGTGAATACAGCGGGACAGGGGGATTAGATACGCAGTATTTT.

The rearrangement uses TRBV6-1 and TRBJ2-5; 11 bases map to TRBD2. This CDR3 has 16 residues. Germline CDR1 is MNHNS and CDR2 is SASEGT. Germline trimming cut 2 bases from V and 5 bases from J; bases unmatched to any gene: 7. The DNA of the CDR3 is TGTGCCAGCAGTGAATGGAGTAGCGGGGGGGCGGAGACCCAGTACTTC. It is translated as CASSEWSSGGAETQYF.

This chain joins TRBV7-3 and TRBJ2-7; TRBD1 matches 8 bases. Per the germline V gene, CDR1 is SGHTA and CDR2 is FQGTGA. This CDR3 region has 16 residues. V trimming: 1 base; J trimming: 5 bases; junction bases outside the gene matches: 10. The CDR3 bases are TGTGCCAGCAGCTTAATGAGCGCAGGGGGCTTCAACGAGCAGTACTTC. This gives the protein CASSLMSAGGFNEQYF.

The chain joins TRBV2 to TRBJ2-5; maybe TRBD2 (5 bases). V gave up 5 bases and J gave up 5 bases, with 18 bases separating them. Germline assignment: CDR1 SNHLY and CDR2 FYNNEI. The CDR3 has 15 amino acids. As DNA, the CDR3 is TGTGCCAGCAGTCTCCGGGAAGCCGGCGGGGAGACCCAGTACTTC. Protein product: CASSLREAGGETQYF. The full variable domain, in which reference TRBV2 and TRBJ2-5 provide the parts outside the CDR3, is EPEVTQTPSHQVTQMGQEVILRCVPISNHLYFYWYRQILGQKVEFLVSFYNNEISEKSEIFDDQFSVERPDGSNFTLKIRSTKLEDSAMYFCASSLREAGGETQYFGPGTRLLVL.

This clone was detected ten times or more. V and J are TRBV11-3 and TRBJ2-1; D is possibly TRBD2 (5 bases). Germline loops: CDR1 SGHNT, CDR2 YENEEA. V gave up 1 base and J gave up 8 bases, with 21 bases separating them. This CDR3 is 17 amino acids long. The CDR3 spells CASSLGASFLRIDEQFF. As DNA, the CDR3 is TGTGCCAGCAGCTTAGGGGCTAGCTTTCTTCGAATCGATGAGCAGTTCTTC. Complete variable domain (other parts from reference TRBV11-3 and TRBJ2-1): EAGVVQSPRYKIIEKKQPVAFWCNPISGHNTLYWYLQNLGQGPELLIRYENEEAVDDSQLPKDRFSAERLKGVDSTLKIQPAELGDSAVYLCASSLGASFLRIDEQFFGPGTRLTVL.

V is TRBV6-1 and J is TRBJ1-2; tentative D call: TRBD1 (5 bases). The germline gives CDR1 MNHNS, CDR2 SASEGT. The CDR3 length is 14 residues. Trimming took off 3 bases at V and 8 bases at J, with 16 bases between the two ends. CDR3 region: CASSEGREVGGYTF. In nucleotides, the CDR3 is TGTGCCAGCAGTGAGGGCAGGGAAGTAGGGGGCTACACCTTC.

The V and J genes are TRBV18 and TRBJ1-2, with a weak D call TRBD1 (5 bases). Germline loops: CDR1 KGHSH, CDR2 LQKENI. The CDR3 spans 15 residues. V dropped 1 base and J dropped 4 bases, with 13 bases sitting between them. The CDR3 protein is CASSPRLPRAYGYTF. The CDR3 region has the DNA TGTGCCAGCTCACCACGTTTACCCAGGGCCTATGGCTACACCTTC.

This clone was observed once. This chain connects TRBV6-6 to TRBJ1-6; TRBD1 agrees at 8 bases. V lost 5 bases, J lost 6 bases, and 6 bases stayed unmatched. This CDR3 has 15 residues. In germline, CDR1 is MNHNY, CDR2 SVGAGI (reference sequence). The CDR3 here is CASSRQGSGNSPLHF. In nucleotides, the CDR3 is TGTGCCAGCAGTCGACAGGGGTCTGGTAATTCACCCCTCCACTTT.

The chain is built from TRBV18 and TRBJ2-7; 10 positions match TRBD1. This CDR3 has 14 residues. V trimming: 3 bases; J trimming: 5 bases; junction bases outside the gene matches: 4. Germline V gene lookup returns CDR1 KGHSH and CDR2 LQKENI. CDR3 region: CASSPATGGHEQYF. The DNA for the CDR3 is TGTGCCAGCTCACCTGCGACAGGGGGCCACGAGCAGTACTTC. Combining the CDR3 with reference TRBV18 and TRBJ2-7 gives the whole variable domain NAGVMQNPRHLVRRRGQEARLRCSPMKGHSHVYWYRQLPEEGLKFMVYLQKENIIDESGMPKERFSAEFPKEGPSILRIQQVVRGDSAAYFCASSPATGGHEQYFGPGTRLTVT.

The chain employs TRBV19 and TRBJ1-1; 10 nucleotides line up with TRBD1. This CDR3 is built from 14 residues. Germline trimming cut 4 bases from V and 5 bases from J; bases unmatched to any gene: 4. Per germline, CDR1 LNHDA and CDR2 SQIVND (reference sequence). The CDR3 protein is CASSRQGAWTEAFF. The CDR3 nucleotides are TGTGCCAGTAGTAGACAGGGGGCTTGGACTGAAGCTTTCTTT.

The rearrangement joins TRBV4-1 to TRBJ2-7; D call uncertain. The length of the CDR3 is 14 residues. Trimming cost V 5 bases and J 1 base, with 12 bases left between them. Germline assignment: CDR1 MGHRA and CDR2 YSYEKL. The CDR3 bases are TGCGCCAGCAGCTCTCCAGGTGATTCCTACGAGCAGTACTTC. Translated: CASSSPGDSYEQYF.

V and J are TRBV7-9 and TRBJ2-2, with D perhaps matching TRBD1 (6 bases). The CDR3 contains 15 residues. Per germline, CDR1 SEHNR and CDR2 FQNEAQ (reference sequence). Trimming took off 7 bases at V and 4 bases at J, with 16 bases between the two ends. The CDR3 sequence: CASIRQVIGTGELFF. The CDR3 DNA reads as TGTGCCAGCATACGACAGGTTATAGGCACCGGGGAGCTGTTTTTT.

The chain employs TRBV7-9 and TRBJ2-5; D perhaps matches TRBD1 (5 bases). The CDR3 is made up of 15 amino acids. Trimming removed 5 bases from V and 2 bases from J, with 15 bases in between. Germline-derived CDR1 and CDR2 are SEHNR and FQNEAQ (reference sequence). DNA for the CDR3: TGTGCCAGCAGCCGGACACGTGGGGTACAAGAGACCCAGTACTTC. Translated, it gives CASSRTRGVQETQYF.

This chain connects TRBV9 to TRBJ2-7; D may be TRBD1 (6 bases). This CDR3 contains 14 residues. With 6 bases removed from V and 5 bases from J, the gap between germline ends came to 18 bases. Germline values: CDR1 SGDLS, CDR2 YYNGEE. The CDR3 is CASTTGGKGDEQYF. The CDR3 DNA follows: TGTGCCAGCACCACCGGAGGAAAGGGGGACGAGCAGTACTTC.

The chain employs TRBV7-8 and TRBJ1-2; D is uncertain. The CDR3 contains 15 residues. The germline V gene encodes CDR1 SGHVS and CDR2 FQNEAQ. Trimming took off 1 base at V and 10 bases at J, with 19 bases between the two ends. The CDR3 bases are TGTGCCAGCAGCTTAGTAAGGGTCCGCCGTAGCGACTACACCTTC. It encodes CASSLVRVRRSDYTF.

V usage is TRBV25-1 and J usage is TRBJ1-2; D is perhaps TRBD1 (6 bases). The CDR3 sequence is 16 residues long. The germline V gene encodes CDR1 MGHDK and CDR2 SYGVNS. The V end lost 2 bases, the J end lost 4 bases, and 17 bases lay between the germline ends. The CDR3 spells CASSEPTTGAVYGYTF. CDR3 coding DNA: TGTGCCAGCAGTGAACCTACGACAGGTGCGGTCTATGGCTACACCTTC.

V gene TRBV9 combines with J gene TRBJ2-2; TRBD2 is a possible D gene (6 bases). The V end lost 0 bases, the J end lost 1 base, and 10 bases lay between the germline ends. The germline V gene encodes CDR1 SGDLS and CDR2 YYNGEE. CDR3 length: 16 residues. DNA of the CDR3: TGTGCCAGCAGCGTAGCATTTAGCGGGAACACCGGGGAGCTGTTTTTT. It translates to CASSVAFSGNTGELFF.

The rearrangement uses TRBV7-3 and TRBJ2-7; the D is unclear. The CDR3 sequence is 11 residues long. The V gene lost 5 bases and the J gene lost 3 bases, with 5 bases spanning the gap. Germline values: CDR1 SGHTA, CDR2 FQGTGA. This CDR3 is CASSPNYEQYF. The CDR3 DNA reads as TGTGCCAGCAGCCCCAACTACGAGCAGTACTTC.

The chain joins TRBV9 to TRBJ1-5; D gene uncertain. V was clipped by 0 bases and J by 7 bases, with 8 bases between them. The CDR3 totals 13 residues. Germline V CDR1 and CDR2: SGDLS, YYNGEE. The CDR3 sequence is CASSVGEGQPQHF. The CDR3 DNA reads TGTGCCAGCAGCGTAGGCGAGGGACAGCCCCAGCATTTT.